This section outlines one T cell receptor (beta chain) sequence together with its context. CDR3 length equals 17 residues. V trimming: 3 bases; J trimming: 0 bases; junction bases outside the gene matches: 7. The germline V gene encodes CDR1 LNHDA and CDR2 SQIVND (reference sequence). The data originate from a study of blood T cell repertoires in COVID-19. About the study: Collection of acute and convalescent COVID-19 samples took place in the United States, Italy and Spain. Nucleic acid was either cDNA or gDNA, and it came from T cells, B-cell-depleted T cells, or PBMCs.

Under the authors' procedure: Estimates of nucleated cell counts were drawn from the amplification of reference gene primers. This table comes from immunoSEQ multiplex PCR, and its TCRdb copy is limited to in-frame clones, with some not included. The V and J calls and clone size are taken from that table; D and trimming were inferred from the DNA. The sample holds some 270,000 clones, roughly 84% seen once. The chain couples TRBV19 to TRBJ1-2; TRBD1 aligns across 10 bases. Sequencing was done on a sample of peripheral blood. The TCR comes from a woman aged 40 to 55 who had recovered from COVID-19. CDR3 DNA sequence: TGTGCCAGTAGTATGGGATCTGGACAGGGGGCTAACTATGGCTACACCTTC. Its protein is CASSMGSGQGANYGYTF.